This TCR beta chain was sequenced in a study of sequential checkpoint blockade in melanoma (dated by TCRdb to between 2018 and 2021). About the study as a whole: Patients were assigned by 1:1 randomization to either first-line nivolumab followed by ipilimumab (arm A) or ipilimumab followed by nivolumab (arm B). Maintenance nivolumab was given following each of the two trial sequences.

What the study reported, not specific to this receptor: The model for predicting response that combines TCR metrics with mutation burden needs to be validated in larger, independent patient cohorts.

About this clone itself: It lacks a known antigen. No quality values exist for individual bases; no much larger clone is one base distant.

This specimen's treatment or condition label, per the study, means: randomized to nivolumab then ipilimumab (arm A) or the reverse (arm B). None of the patients in the trial had previously been given DNA-damaging chemotherapy. Live CD3+CD8+ cells negative for CD19 and CD56 were sorted from thawed PBMCs on a FACS Aria II flow cytometer. Samples came from patients with melanoma in CheckMate 064, a randomized, open-label phase II trial of sequential checkpoint blockade. Peripheral blood mononuclear cells were collected by leukapheresis, purified with Ficoll-Paque, and frozen in human serum with approximately 9.4% DMSO. Immediately after sorting, the purity of the sorted blood CD3+CD8+ cells was confirmed to be >95%, and DNA was then extracted. The CDR3, from cysteine to phenylalanine, totals 14 residues. The entry retains the CDR3 DNA only, 42 bases that are in frame from base 1. V sheds 2 bases and J sheds 2 bases, leaving 10 bases between their ends. CDR1 and CDR2, per the germline V gene, are SGHRS and YFSETQ.

The immunoSEQ Assay was used to immunosequence TCRbeta CDR3 regions from genomic DNA. Genomic DNA was amplified by bias-controlled multiplex PCR before high-throughput sequencing. The authors processed their data as follows. To quantify the absolute abundance of each unique TCRbeta CDR3 region, the sequences were collapsed and filtered. Clonality, defined as 1 minus Pielou's evenness, was calculated using only productive rearrangements. A previously published method was used to identify clones with significantly greater frequencies in on-treatment samples than in baseline samples. In its TCRdb copy, this immuneACCESS table keeps in-frame sequences only and misses some clones. Where compared with another copy, unresolved V genes explain less than half of these, and the others have no known cause. Clone size and V and J calls were adopted from that table, with D and trimming inferred from the DNA. For this sample there are 20,000 to 25,000 clones; 80% to 90% appear just once. The ten largest clones add up to roughly 9.1% of the sample.

In this chain, TRBV5-1 is recombined with TRBJ2-5; a tentative D call is TRBD1 (6 bases match). This specimen was CD8+ T cells sorted from blood (inferred from file names), taken from a patient given nivolumab and ipilimumab in sequence. The TCR comes from a human donor with melanoma. The CDR3 region: CASSFQGQQETQYF. Read as DNA, the sequence is TGCGCCAGCAGCTTTCAAGGACAGCAAGAGACCCAGTACTTC.